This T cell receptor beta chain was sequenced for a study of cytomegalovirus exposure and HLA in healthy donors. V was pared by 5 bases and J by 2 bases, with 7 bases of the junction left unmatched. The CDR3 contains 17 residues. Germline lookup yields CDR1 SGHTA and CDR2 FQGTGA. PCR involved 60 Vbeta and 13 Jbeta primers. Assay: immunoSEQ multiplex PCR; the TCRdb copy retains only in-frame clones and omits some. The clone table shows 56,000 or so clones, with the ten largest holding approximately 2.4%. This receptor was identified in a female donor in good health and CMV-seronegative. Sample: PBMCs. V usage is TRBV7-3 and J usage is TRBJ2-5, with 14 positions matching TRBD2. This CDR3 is CASSPQGTSGRQETQYF. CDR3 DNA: TGTGCCAGCAGCCCCCAGGGGACTAGCGGGAGACAAGAGACCCAGTACTTC.